Reported below is one T cell receptor (beta chain). Method: immunoSEQ multiplex PCR; TCRdb's copy keeps in-frame clones and lacks some. The sample records 80,000 to 90,000 clones, 86% being singletons. This specimen comes from a study of blood T cell repertoires in COVID-19. Germline V gene data show CDR1 as SGHDT and CDR2 as YYEEEE. J was trimmed by 0 bases and V by 5 bases; bases with no gene match: 11. The CDR3 length is 18 residues. The receptor's source is an elderly man with active or convalescent COVID-19. The J gene is TRBJ2-4, the V gene TRBV5-6; TRBD1 matches 10 bases. Sequencing used peripheral blood. The CDR3 loop reads CASRPGTGDYLAKNIQYF. The CDR3 DNA is TGTGCCAGCAGACCCGGGACAGGGGACTACCTAGCCAAAAACATTCAGTACTTC.